This note documents a single T cell receptor (beta chain) sequence. Antigen: not known. The sample is drawn from a study of early T cells in non-severe SARS-CoV-2 infection. In the study overall: Bulk RNA taken from unsorted whole blood was sequenced, leaving chains unpaired.

The CDR3 is 15 residues long. Germline CDR1 and CDR2: SGHNT and YYREEE (reference sequence). The ends were cut back, 0 bases at V and 1 base at J, with 10 bases in the middle. Findings and caveats of the study: Matching with VDJdb favored anti-spike CD8 responses (missing private and CD4 specificities).

TCRdb redid the calling of the 5' RACE reads with MiXCR, one entry per CDR3 protein. The sample comprises 60,000 to 75,000 distinct CDR3 sequences, roughly 4.9% of which are singletons, and 3.5% to 4% rests with the top ten. The specimen was whole blood, collected at baseline. This clonotype was sampled from an adult who was a healthcare worker with PCR-confirmed SARS-CoV-2 infection or an uninfected control (not recorded which). The donor label of this sample is uncertain. V usage is TRBV5-4 and J usage is TRBJ1-1; D gene unclear. The CDR3 bases are TGTGCCAGCAGCTTGGTTGGGGTAGAGAACACTGAAGCTTTCTTT. The encoded protein is CASSLVGVENTEAFF. The full variable domain, with the rest looked up from reference TRBV5-4 and TRBJ1-1, is ETGVTQSPTHLIKTRGQQVTLRCSSQSGHNTVSWYQQALGQGPQFIFQYYREEENGRGNFPPRFSGLQFPNYSSELNVNALELDDSALYLCASSLVGVENTEAFFGQGTRLTVV.